The sequence of this T cell receptor (beta chain) was determined in a study of T cells in Graves' hyperthyroidism and ophthalmopathy. Study-wide results and caveats: Stable hyperthyroidism was told apart from ophthalmopathy by a model built on 13 V-J features.

Amplification of TCR beta CDR3 regions used RNA as the template. The HTBI primer set was used in a first-round RT-PCR of the TCR CDR3. Each CDR3 protein gets one entry after TCRdb re-called the multiplex PCR reads with MiXCR. Of 400,000 to 500,000 distinct CDR3 sequences listed, approximately 14% are singletons. No ophthalmopathy progression within 18 months constituted stable Graves' hyperthyroidism. The study left out patients who had uncontrolled infection, other autoimmune disease, pregnancy or lactation. This clonotype appeared many times. As yet, its antigen is unknown. V lost 7 bases, J lost 5 bases, and 19 bases lay in between. Germline values: CDR1 SGHRS, CDR2 YFSETQ. The CDR3 has 15 residues.

The J gene is TRBJ2-1, the V gene TRBV5-1, with a possible D match to TRBD2 (5 bases). The sequence came from a young woman with Graves' hyperthyroidism. The sequencing sample was made of blood. The CDR3 DNA reads as TGCGCCAGCCGGCGGGCTACCGGGAAGAACAATGAGCAGTTCTTC. Translated, it gives CASRRATGKNNEQFF.